This TCR beta chain derives from a study of T cell repertoires in aging, cancer and after chemotherapy (dated by TCRdb to the late 2010s). For the study in its entirety: The donors fell into six age groups ranging from 30 or younger to 70 or older, and each group had at least three individuals. Control TCR repertoires from healthy donors were recorded across several months to years, and re-sampling revealed clear clonal overlap. In total, the full dataset held 8.5 million to 9.5 million TCR reads. Peripheral blood TCR beta repertoires from healthy donors and cancer patients were profiled to examine immunoaging and T cell reconstitution after chemotherapy. Alongside some 98 healthy donors serving as a reference group, the cohort included some 210 cancer patients, of whom some 90 had hematological cancers and fewer than 130 had solid cancers.

Rearranged TRB sequences spanning V, D and J segments were amplified in a multiplex touch-down PCR with a mixed TRB-A/B primer pool. Illumina adapters and sample indices were added to the amplicons in two consecutive PCR reactions performed with Phusion HS II polymerase. After gel purification with the NucleoSpin Gel and PCR Clean-up kit, the amplicons were checked using Qubit and an Agilent 2100 Bioanalyzer. The libraries were sequenced on an Illumina MiSeq with 600-cycle, single-indexed, paired-end runs. Per the original workflow: MiXCR versions 2.12 and 3.0.5 were used to process the TRB sequences. A clone was defined as each unique CDR3 nucleotide sequence, and only productive sequences supported by at least two reads were kept. The repertoire metrics were Shannon diversity, evenness, clonality (defined as one minus evenness), and alpha-parameterized diversity profiles covering alpha 0 to 5. The IGoR algorithm was used to calculate generation probabilities for clones in the paired samples taken before and after chemotherapy. Clones were called with MiXCR by TCRdb after fastp trimmed the public reads at Q25, and only in-frame beta chains were retained. Identical CDR3 proteins give one entry, which carries the most common genes and DNA. The V and J calls and clone size come from TCRdb's table, not from the authors' own analysis. In this sample the table shows thousands of distinct CDR3 sequences, roughly two fifths of which occur a single time. Of the sample, around 5% is held by the ten largest clones.

Here is what the overall study found, with its caveats: Compared with age-matched healthy donors, untreated patients with either hematological or solid cancers had significantly lower TCR diversity in the blood along with higher clonality. Median generation probability increased over the chemotherapy interval in both cancer cohorts, suggesting repertoire reconstitution through rebound thymic output. According to the authors, the repertoire data do not permit conclusions about immunological memory after chemotherapy. In healthy donors, the drop in TCR diversity with age came mainly from a loss of richness, whereas in cancer patients a loss of evenness also played a part.

TCR beta rearrangements were amplified from genomic DNA extracted from peripheral blood rather than from sorted cells or RNA. Notes on this clonotype: Its antigen remains undetermined. No quality values exist for individual bases; no much larger clone is one base distant.

The sample consisted of blood. This receptor was taken from a human donor in good health.

The DNA sequence is TGTGCCAGCAGCTATGGTACCTACGAGCAGTACTTC. It encodes CASSYGTYEQYF. Recombination connected TRBV5-5 to TRBJ2-7; confidence is insufficient to name the D gene. The CDR3 has 12 amino acids, counting the end cysteine and phenylalanine. Only the CDR3 part of the read is kept: 36 bases, read in frame from the first base. V and J are truncated by 3 bases and 2 bases respectively, leaving an intervening sequence of 6 bases. For CDR1 and CDR2, the germline V gene (reference sequence) lists SGHKS and YYEKEE.